The present entry profiles one TCR beta chain with its context. The data derive from a study of blood T cell repertoires in COVID-19. The overall study: PBMCs, B-cell-depleted T cells, or T cells were the source of the cDNA or gDNA that made up the material.

Those enrolled, adults aged about 18 to 95 years, came from some 25 US areas. Assignment of participants to cohorts was predicated upon participant-reported clinical history. Per germline, CDR1 SGHRS and CDR2 YFSETQ. The CDR3 runs 16 residues. Trimming cost V 3 bases and J 1 base; bases outside gene matches: 9. How the authors handled the data: How many nucleated cells were present was estimated from reference gene primer amplification. Assay used: immunoSEQ multiplex PCR; TCRdb lists only in-frame clones, some missing. V and J calls and clone size follow that table, whereas D and trimming were derived from the DNA. The table shows a few hundred thousand clones, with roughly nine tenths occurring only once.

The sequenced sample consisted of PBMCs or T cells enriched from blood (not recorded which). The clonotype originates from a human donor in a cohort exposed to, infected with or recovered from COVID-19 (not recorded which). The donor label of this sample is uncertain. The V and J genes are TRBV5-1 and TRBJ1-1, with TRBD1 identical over 7 bases. This CDR3 is CASSYGYRGQNTEAFF. The CDR3, as DNA: TGCGCCAGCAGCTACGGGTACAGGGGACAGAACACTGAAGCTTTCTTT.